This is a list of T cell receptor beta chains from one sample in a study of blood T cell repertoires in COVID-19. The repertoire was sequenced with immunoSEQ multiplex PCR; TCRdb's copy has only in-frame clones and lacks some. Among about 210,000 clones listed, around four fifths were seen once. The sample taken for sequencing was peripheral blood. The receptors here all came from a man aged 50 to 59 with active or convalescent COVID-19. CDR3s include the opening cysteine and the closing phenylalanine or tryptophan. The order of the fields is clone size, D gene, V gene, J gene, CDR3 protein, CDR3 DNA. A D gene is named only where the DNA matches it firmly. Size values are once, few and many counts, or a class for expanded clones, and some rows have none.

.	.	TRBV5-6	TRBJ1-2	CASSLAPGSNYGYTF	TGTGCCAGCAGCTTGGCTCCGGGATCGAACTATGGCTACACCTTC
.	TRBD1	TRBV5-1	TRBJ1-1	CASSRQGTENTEAFF	TGCGCCAGCAGCCGACAGGGGACGGAGAACACTGAAGCTTTCTTT
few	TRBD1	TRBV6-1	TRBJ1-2	CASTEGTGVANYGYTF	TGTGCCAGCACTGAAGGGACAGGGGTTGCTAACTATGGCTACACCTTC
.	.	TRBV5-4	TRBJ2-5	CASRRGIQETQYF	TGTGCCAGCAGGCGGGGCATACAAGAGACCCAGTACTTC
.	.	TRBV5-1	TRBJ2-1	CASSLGQVNEQFF	TGCGCCAGCAGCTTGGGGCAGGTCAATGAGCAGTTCTTC
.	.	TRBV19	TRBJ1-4	CASRPITGYNEKLFF	TGTGCCAGTAGGCCTATTACAGGGTATAATGAAAAACTGTTTTTT
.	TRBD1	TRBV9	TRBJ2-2	CASSLRDRGTGELFF	TGTGCCAGCAGCCTCCGGGACAGGGGCACCGGGGAGCTGTTTTTT
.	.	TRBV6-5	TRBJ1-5	CASSRQVNQPQHF	TGTGCCAGCAGCAGACAGGTTAATCAGCCCCAGCATTTT
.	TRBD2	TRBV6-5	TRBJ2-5	CASSYSSGRIIETQYF	TGTGCCAGCAGTTACTCCAGCGGGAGGATCATAGAGACCCAGTACTTC
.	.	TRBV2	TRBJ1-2	CASTQVNYGYTF	TGTGCCAGCACTCAGGTGAACTATGGCTACACCTTC
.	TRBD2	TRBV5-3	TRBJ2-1	CARSPAFQKAGVTENEQFF	TGTGCCAGAAGCCCAGCTTTCCAAAAAGCGGGAGTTACGGAAAATGAGCAGTTCTTC
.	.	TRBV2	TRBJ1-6	CASLESSYNSPLHF	TGTGCCAGCCTGGAGAGCTCCTATAATTCACCCCTCCACTTT
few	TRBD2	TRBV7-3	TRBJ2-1	CASSQSGRVLDEQFF	TGTGCCAGCAGCCAAAGCGGGAGGGTACTAGATGAGCAGTTCTTC
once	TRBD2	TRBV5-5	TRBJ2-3	CASSSWTSGLIDTQYF	TGTGCCAGCAGCTCCTGGACTAGCGGTTTGATAGATACGCAGTATTTT
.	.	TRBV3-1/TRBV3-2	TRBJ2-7	CASSQGWGGSYEQYF	TGTGCCAGCAGTCAGGGGTGGGGGGGCTCCTACGAGCAGTACTTC
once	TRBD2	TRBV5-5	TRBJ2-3	CASSLVLAGGRDTQYF	TGTGCCAGCAGCTTGGTACTAGCGGGAGGGAGAGATACGCAGTATTTT
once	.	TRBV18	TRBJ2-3	CASSPYGVVSTDTQYF	TGTGCCAGCTCACCCTACGGGGTAGTCAGCACAGATACGCAGTATTTT
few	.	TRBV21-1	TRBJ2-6	CASSKVASDGSGANVLTF	TGTGCCAGCAGCAAAGTAGCTAGCGATGGCTCTGGGGCCAACGTCCTGACTTTC
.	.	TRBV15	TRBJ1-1	CATSRDRGTANQNTEAFF	TGTGCCACCAGCAGAGATAGGGGAACGGCTAACCAGAACACTGAAGCTTTCTTT
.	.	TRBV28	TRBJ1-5	CASSAHRGLGNQPQHF	TGTGCCAGCAGTGCTCATCGAGGGCTGGGCAATCAGCCCCAGCATTTT
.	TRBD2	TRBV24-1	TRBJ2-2	CATSGLAGASNTGELFF	TGTGCCACCAGTGGTCTAGCGGGAGCCTCGAACACCGGGGAGCTGTTTTTT
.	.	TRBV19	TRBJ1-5	CASSIGGEINQPQHF	TGTGCCAGTAGTATTGGAGGGGAGATAAATCAGCCCCAGCATTTT
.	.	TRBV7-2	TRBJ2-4	CASSLQGGGNIQYF	TGTGCCAGCAGCCTACAGGGGGGGGGAAACATTCAGTACTTC
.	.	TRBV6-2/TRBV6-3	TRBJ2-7	CASSYAGLLSEQYF	TGTGCCAGCAGTTACGCGGGACTCCTCTCCGAGCAGTACTTC
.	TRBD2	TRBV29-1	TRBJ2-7	CSDPSGRPYEQYF	TGCAGCGATCCTAGCGGGAGGCCCTACGAGCAGTACTTC